Below, one TCR beta chain is given with its context. Its cognate antigen is unknown. The data derive from a study of T cell responses to AZD1222 COVID-19 vaccine. Study background: Second doses at about 4 or about 12 weeks were pooled.

The data were produced by immunoSEQ multiplex PCR, yet TCRdb's version contains in-frame clones alone and is incomplete. The sample consists of around 160,000 clones, around 90% of them appearing once. CDR1 and CDR2 (germline): SGHRS, YFSETQ. This CDR3 has 15 residues. V was cut by 4 bases and J by 2 bases, with 15 bases left in between. General study findings and limits: Most donors were white British and more were female, and clonal diversity was possibly underestimated. Of spike-specific TCRs, nearly half reportedly target regions left unmutated in variants.

This clonotype was sampled from an adult in good health. J is TRBJ1-2 and V is TRBV5-1, with D possibly TRBD1 on 6 matching bases. This material consisted of peripheral blood, taken on day 0 of AZD1222 vaccination. This chain's CDR3 is CASSGAPTGNYGYTF. The CDR3 nucleotides are TGCGCCAGCAGCGGGGCCCCCACAGGGAACTATGGCTACACCTTC.